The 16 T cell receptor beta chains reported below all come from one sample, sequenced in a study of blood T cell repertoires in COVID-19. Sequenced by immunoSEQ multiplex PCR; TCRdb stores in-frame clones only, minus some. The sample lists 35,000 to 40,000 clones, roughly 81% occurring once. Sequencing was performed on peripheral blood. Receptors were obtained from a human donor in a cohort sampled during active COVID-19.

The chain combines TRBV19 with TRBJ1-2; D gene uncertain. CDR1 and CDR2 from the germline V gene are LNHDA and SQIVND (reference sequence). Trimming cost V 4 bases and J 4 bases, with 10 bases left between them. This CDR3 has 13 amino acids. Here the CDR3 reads CASSTTSVYGYTF. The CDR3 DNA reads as TGTGCCAGTAGTACGACCAGCGTCTATGGCTACACCTTC. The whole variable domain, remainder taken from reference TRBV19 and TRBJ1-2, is DGGITQSPKYLFRKEGQNVTLSCEQNLNHDAMYWYRQDPGQGLRLIYYSQIVNDFQKGDIAEGYSVSREKKESFPLTVTSAQKNPTAFYLCASSTTSVYGYTFGSGTRLTVV.

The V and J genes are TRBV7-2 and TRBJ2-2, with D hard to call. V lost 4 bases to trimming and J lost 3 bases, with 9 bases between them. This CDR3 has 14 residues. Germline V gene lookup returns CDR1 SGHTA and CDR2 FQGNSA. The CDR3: CASSSQAHTGELFF. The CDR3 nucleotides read TGTGCCAGCAGCTCCCAGGCCCACACCGGGGAGCTGTTTTTT.

CDR3 residues: CASRPGQGDYGYTF. In DNA form, the CDR3 reads TGTGCCAGCAGGCCGGGACAAGGAGACTATGGCTACACCTTC. This sequence joins TRBV6-4 and TRBJ1-2, with a tentative D call TRBD1 (6 bases). The CDR3 has 14 residues. Germline V gene lookup returns CDR1 MRHNA and CDR2 SNTAGT. Trimming shortened V by 6 bases and J by 3 bases, and 14 bases separated the two germline ends.

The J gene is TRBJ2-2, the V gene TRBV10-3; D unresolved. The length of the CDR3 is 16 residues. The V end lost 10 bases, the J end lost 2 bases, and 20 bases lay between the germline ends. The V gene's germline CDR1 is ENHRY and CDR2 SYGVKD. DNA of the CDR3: TGTGCCACCCGTTGGTCCCAGGTCCCAAACACCGGGGAGCTGTTTTTT. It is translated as CATRWSQVPNTGELFF.

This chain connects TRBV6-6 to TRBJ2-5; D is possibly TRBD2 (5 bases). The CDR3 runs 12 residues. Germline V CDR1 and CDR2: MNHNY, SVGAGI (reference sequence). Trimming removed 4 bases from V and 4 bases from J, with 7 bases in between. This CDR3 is CASSSAGETQYF. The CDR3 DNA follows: TGTGCCAGCAGTTCCGCGGGAGAGACCCAGTACTTC.

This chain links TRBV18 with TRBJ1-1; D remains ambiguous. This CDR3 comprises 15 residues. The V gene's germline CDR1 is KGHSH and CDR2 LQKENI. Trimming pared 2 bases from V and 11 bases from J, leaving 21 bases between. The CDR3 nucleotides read TGTGCCAGCTCACCAGTTGCGGGGAGCCCCTTCGAGGCTTTCTTT. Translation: CASSPVAGSPFEAFF.

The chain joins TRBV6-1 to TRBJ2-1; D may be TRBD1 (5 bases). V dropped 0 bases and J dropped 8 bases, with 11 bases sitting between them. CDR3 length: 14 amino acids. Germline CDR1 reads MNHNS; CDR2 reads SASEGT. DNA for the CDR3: TGTGCCAGCAGTGAAGCTAGGGCCAGGGATGAGCAGTTCTTC. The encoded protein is CASSEARARDEQFF.

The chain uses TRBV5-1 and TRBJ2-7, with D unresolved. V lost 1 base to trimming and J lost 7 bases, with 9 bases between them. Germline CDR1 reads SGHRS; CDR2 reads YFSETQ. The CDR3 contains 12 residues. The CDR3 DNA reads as TGCGCCAGCAGCTTGCCCGGGTGGGAGCAGTACTTC. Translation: CASSLPGWEQYF.

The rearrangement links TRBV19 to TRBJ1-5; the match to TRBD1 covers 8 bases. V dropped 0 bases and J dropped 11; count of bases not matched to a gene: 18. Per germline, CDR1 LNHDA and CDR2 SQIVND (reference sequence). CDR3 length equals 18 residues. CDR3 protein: CASSIDLFGQGALLTQHF. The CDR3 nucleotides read TGTGCCAGTAGTATAGATCTATTTGGCCAGGGGGCCCTCCTGACCCAGCATTTT.

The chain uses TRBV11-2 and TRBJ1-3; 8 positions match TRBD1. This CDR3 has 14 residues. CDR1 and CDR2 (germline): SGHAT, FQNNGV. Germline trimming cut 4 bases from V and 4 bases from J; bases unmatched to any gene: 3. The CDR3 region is CASSSRGRGNTIYF. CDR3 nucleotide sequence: TGTGCCAGCAGCTCCAGGGGGCGGGGAAACACCATATATTTT.

The CDR3 loop is CASSLDDRGQSEAFF. CDR3 nucleotides: TGCGCCAGCAGCTTGGATGACAGGGGGCAAAGTGAAGCTTTCTTT. The rearrangement links TRBV5-1 to TRBJ1-1, with TRBD1 matching 10 bases. Germline assignment: CDR1 SGHRS and CDR2 YFSETQ. This CDR3 comprises 15 residues. V dropped 0 bases and J dropped 7; count of bases not matched to a gene: 6. The entire variable domain, with the rest obtained from reference TRBV5-1 and TRBJ1-1, is as follows: KAGVTQTPRYLIKTRGQQVTLSCSPISGHRSVSWYQQTPGQGLQFLFEYFSETQRNKGNFPGRFSGRQFSNSRSEMNVSTLELGDSALYLCASSLDDRGQSEAFFGQGTRLTVV.

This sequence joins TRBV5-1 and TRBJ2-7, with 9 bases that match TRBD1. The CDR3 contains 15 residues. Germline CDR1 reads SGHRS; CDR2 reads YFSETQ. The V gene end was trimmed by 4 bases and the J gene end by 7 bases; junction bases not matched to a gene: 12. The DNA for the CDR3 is TGCGCCAGCAGCGCCTCCGGGACAGGGTTCCTAGAGCAGTACTTC. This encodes CASSASGTGFLEQYF.

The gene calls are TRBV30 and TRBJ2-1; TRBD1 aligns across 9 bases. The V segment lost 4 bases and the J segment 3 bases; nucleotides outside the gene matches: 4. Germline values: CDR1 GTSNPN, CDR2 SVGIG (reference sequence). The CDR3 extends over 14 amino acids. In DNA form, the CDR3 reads TGTGCCTGGATGGTGGGACAGGGCTACAATGAGCAGTTCTTC. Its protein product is CAWMVGQGYNEQFF.

CDR3 nucleotide sequence: TGTGCCAGTAGTACCTCCAGGCGGGGTGAGACCCAGTACTTC. The encoded protein is CASSTSRRGETQYF. The J gene is TRBJ2-5, the V gene TRBV19, with TRBD2 as a possible D gene (6 bases). Germline V gene lookup returns CDR1 LNHDA and CDR2 SQIVND (reference sequence). V dropped 4 bases and J dropped 5 bases, with 14 bases sitting between them. This CDR3 is 14 amino acids long.

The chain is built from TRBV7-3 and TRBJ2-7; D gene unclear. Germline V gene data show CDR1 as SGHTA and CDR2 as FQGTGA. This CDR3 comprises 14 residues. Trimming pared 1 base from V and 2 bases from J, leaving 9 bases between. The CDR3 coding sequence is TGTGCCAGCAGCTTAAACCTAGGTCCCTACGAGCAGTACTTC. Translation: CASSLNLGPYEQYF.

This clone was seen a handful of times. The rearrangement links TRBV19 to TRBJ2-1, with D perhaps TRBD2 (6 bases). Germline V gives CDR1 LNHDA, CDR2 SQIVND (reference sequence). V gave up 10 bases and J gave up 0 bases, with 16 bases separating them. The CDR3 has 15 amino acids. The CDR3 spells CATRSGELSYNEQFF. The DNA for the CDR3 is TGTGCCACCCGTAGCGGCGAACTCTCCTACAATGAGCAGTTCTTC.